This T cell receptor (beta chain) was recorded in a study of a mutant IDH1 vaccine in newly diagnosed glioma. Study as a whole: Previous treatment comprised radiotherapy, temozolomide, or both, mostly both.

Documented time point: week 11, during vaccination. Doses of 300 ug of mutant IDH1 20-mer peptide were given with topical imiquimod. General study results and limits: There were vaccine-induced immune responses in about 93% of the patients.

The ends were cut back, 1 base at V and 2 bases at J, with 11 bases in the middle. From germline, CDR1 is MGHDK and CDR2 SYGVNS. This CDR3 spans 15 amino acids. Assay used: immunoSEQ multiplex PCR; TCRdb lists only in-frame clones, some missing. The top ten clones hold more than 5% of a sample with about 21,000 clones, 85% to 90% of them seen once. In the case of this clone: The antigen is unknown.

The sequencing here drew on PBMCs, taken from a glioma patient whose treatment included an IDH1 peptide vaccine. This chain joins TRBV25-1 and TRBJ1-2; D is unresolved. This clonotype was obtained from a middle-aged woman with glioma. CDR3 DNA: TGTGCCAGCAGTGAATTTTGGCAGACCAACTATGGCTACACCTTC. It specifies CASSEFWQTNYGYTF.